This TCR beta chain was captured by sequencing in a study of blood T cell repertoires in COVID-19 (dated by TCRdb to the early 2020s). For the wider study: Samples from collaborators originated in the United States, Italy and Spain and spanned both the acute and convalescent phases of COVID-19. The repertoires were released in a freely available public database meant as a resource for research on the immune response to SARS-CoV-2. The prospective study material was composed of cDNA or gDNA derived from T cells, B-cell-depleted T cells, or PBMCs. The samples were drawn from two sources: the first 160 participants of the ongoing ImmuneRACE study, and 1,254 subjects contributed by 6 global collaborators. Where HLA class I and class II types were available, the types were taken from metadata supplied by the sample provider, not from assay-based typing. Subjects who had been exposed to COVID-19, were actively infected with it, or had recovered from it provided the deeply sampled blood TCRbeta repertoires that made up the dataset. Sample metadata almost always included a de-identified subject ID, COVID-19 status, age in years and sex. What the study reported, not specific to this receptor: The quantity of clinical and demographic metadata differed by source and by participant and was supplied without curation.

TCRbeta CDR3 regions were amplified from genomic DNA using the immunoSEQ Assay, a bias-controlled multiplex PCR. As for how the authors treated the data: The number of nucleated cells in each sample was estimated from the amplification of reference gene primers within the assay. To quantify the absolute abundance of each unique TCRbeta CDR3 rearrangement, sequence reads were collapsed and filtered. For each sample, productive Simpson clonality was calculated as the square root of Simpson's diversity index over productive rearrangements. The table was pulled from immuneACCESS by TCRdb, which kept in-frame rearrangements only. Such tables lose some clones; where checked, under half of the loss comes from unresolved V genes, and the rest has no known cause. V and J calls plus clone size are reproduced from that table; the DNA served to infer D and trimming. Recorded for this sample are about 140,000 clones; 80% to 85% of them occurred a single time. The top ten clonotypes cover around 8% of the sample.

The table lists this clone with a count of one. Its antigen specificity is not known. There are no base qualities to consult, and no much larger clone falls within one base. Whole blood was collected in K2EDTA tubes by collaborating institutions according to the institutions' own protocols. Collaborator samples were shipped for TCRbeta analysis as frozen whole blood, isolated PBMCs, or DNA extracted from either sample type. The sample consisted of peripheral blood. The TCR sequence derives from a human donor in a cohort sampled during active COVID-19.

The CDR3 protein sequence reads: CASSLTQRSLPSNEQFF. At the DNA level, the sequence is TGTGCCAGCAGCTTAACCCAGCGGAGTCTACCTAGTAATGAGCAGTTCTTC. Recombination linked TRBV11-2 to TRBJ2-1; TRBD2 is a possible D gene, resting on 5 matching bases. The CDR3 has 17 amino acids, counting the end cysteine and phenylalanine. Here the CDR3 DNA is all that survives: 51 bases in frame from base 1. Sequences SGHAT (CDR1) and FQNNGV (CDR2) are obtained from the germline V gene. V loses 2 bases of germline sequence and J loses 7 bases, and the interval between the two ends is 21 bases.